This T cell receptor beta chain was retrieved from a study of CDR3 diversity in severe acne (dated by TCRdb to between 2018 and 2020). The germline V gene (reference sequence) sets CDR1 to LNHNV and CDR2 to YYDKDF. The germline V end is reduced by 1 base and the J end by 4 bases; junction bases left unmatched: 11. CDR3 length: 17 amino acids, cysteine to phenylalanine. The sequence is cut down to CDR3 DNA, 51 bases in frame from base 1. This clonotype turned up a few times. Its antigen is still unknown. Base qualities are not recorded, but no much larger clone differs from it by a single base. The library was made by PCR. TCRdb records Illumina HiSeq 2000 as the sequencer. Using fastp at Q25 and MiXCR, TCRdb reprocessed the public reads and kept productive beta chains. Entries are consolidated by CDR3 protein sequence, retaining the most common genes and DNA. Across this sample there are around 83,000 distinct CDR3 sequences, with approximately 54% seen only once. The ten biggest clones cover around a tenth of the sample.

The V and J segments used are TRBV15 and TRBJ2-7; 9 nucleotides in the junction match TRBD1. The sample was blood. The source of this sequence is a male donor with severe acne vulgaris. This receptor has the CDR3 CATSRGGAGQGWYEQYF. The DNA sequence is as follows: TGTGCCACCAGCAGAGGAGGCGCGGGACAGGGTTGGTACGAGCAGTACTTC.